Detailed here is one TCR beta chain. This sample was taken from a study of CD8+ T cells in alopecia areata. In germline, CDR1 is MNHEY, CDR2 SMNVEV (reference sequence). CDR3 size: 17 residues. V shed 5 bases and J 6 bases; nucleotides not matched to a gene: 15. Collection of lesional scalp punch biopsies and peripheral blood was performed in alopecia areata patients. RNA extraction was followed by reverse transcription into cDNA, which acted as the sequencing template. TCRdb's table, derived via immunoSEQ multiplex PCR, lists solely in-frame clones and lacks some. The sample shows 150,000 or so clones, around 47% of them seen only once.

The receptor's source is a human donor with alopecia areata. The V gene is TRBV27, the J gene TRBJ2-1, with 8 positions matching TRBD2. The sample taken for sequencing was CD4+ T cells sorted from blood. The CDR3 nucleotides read TGTGCCAGCAGTCCGGCTGTTGGAGCGGGAGTTTTCAATGAGCAGTTCTTC. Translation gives CASSPAVGAGVFNEQFF.